This T cell receptor (beta chain) was obtained from a study of T-cell reconstitution after alpha-beta-depleted transplantation in children. Preparation of the TCRbeta library involved a method that used unique molecular identifiers. TCRdb used MiXCR to reprocess the PCR reads, holding one entry per CDR3 protein. The data hold roughly 200,000 distinct CDR3 sequences, with approximately 8% observed a single time. A few counts support this clonotype. Its antigen is as yet unknown. Whole-study results and caveats: Fresh T-cell production supplied most of the T-cell counts and diversity seen one year after transplant. Some patients' high day-60 TCRbeta diversity was attributed to recipient cells surviving conditioning. Several hundred expanded graft clones reportedly were the source of alpha-beta T cells about two months after transplant.

J lost 3 bases, V lost 6 bases, and 3 bases had no gene match. CDR3 length: 13 residues. Germline CDR1 and CDR2: MNHEY and SVGAGI. V and J are TRBV6-5 and TRBJ2-7; 9 bases are shared with TRBD1. Sequenced here: PBMCs, mostly from graft donor cells, sampled 360 days after TCRalphabeta/CD19-depleted stem cell transplant. The source of this sequence is a male patient aged 2-10 years who had a stem cell transplant for acute myeloid leukemia, so the T cells may come from the graft donor. DNA of the CDR3: TGTGCCAGCAGCCGGGACAGGGTCTACGAGCAGTACTTC. This encodes CASSRDRVYEQYF.